This T cell receptor beta chain was sequenced in a study of blood T cell repertoires in COVID-19. Study as a whole: The analysed material was cDNA or gDNA that came from T cells, B-cell-depleted T cells, or PBMCs.

CDR1 and CDR2 from the germline V gene are SGHNT and YENEEA. This CDR3 has 15 residues. The V end lost 6 bases, the J end lost 5 bases, and 19 bases lay between the germline ends. Original analysis: Amplification from reference gene primers served as the basis for estimated nucleated cell counts. The method was immunoSEQ multiplex PCR; TCRdb's version includes in-frame clones alone and lacks a portion of them. That table furnishes V, J and clone size, whereas the DNA furnished D and trimming. The sample has fewer than 400,000 clones, more than 85% seen once. The sequencing sample was made of peripheral blood. The rearrangement joins TRBV11-3 to TRBJ1-2; unclear D gene. This clonotype was obtained from a human donor in a cohort sampled during active COVID-19. In nucleotides, the CDR3 is TGTGCCAGCAGGAAAAGGATGGGAGGAGGTTATGGCTACACCTTC. It codes for CASRKRMGGGYGYTF.